These T cell receptor beta chains were read from a single sample in a study of response to subunit inactivated influenza vaccine. TCRdb re-analysed the RT-PCR reads in MiXCR, keeping a single row per CDR3 protein. Here the sample spans approximately 310,000 distinct CDR3 sequences, about a fifth being singletons. The sample was PBMCs from blood, taken less than 22 months after vaccination. Receptors originate from a man between 50 and 75 years old who received an inactivated influenza vaccine. CDR3s include the opening cysteine and the closing phenylalanine or tryptophan. A D gene is named only where the DNA matches it firmly. Clone size is shown for a subset of rows, as once, few, many or a class of expanded clone.

J	V	size	D	DNA	CDR3
TRBJ2-3	TRBV5-6	few	NA	TGTGCCAGCAGCTTGGGACTCCGAATCGCAGATACGCAGTATTTT	CASSLGLRIADTQYF
TRBJ1-4	TRBV27	few	NA	TGTGCCAGCAGAAGAGACGGGGTTAATGAAAAACTGTTTTTT	CASRRDGVNEKLFF
TRBJ1-4	TRBV4-1	NA	NA	TGCGCCAGCAGCCTCTCGGTCCTACGTAATGAAAAACTGTTTTTT	CASSLSVLRNEKLFF
TRBJ1-1	TRBV4-2	NA	NA	TGTGCCAGCAGCCAAGATAGGGGGAGACGGATCGACACTGAAGCTTTCTTT	CASSQDRGRRIDTEAFF
TRBJ2-3	TRBV20-1	NA	TRBD2	TGCAGTGCTAGAGATTCTAGCGGGGGCACAGATACGCAGTATTTT	CSARDSSGGTDTQYF
TRBJ1-5	TRBV28	NA	NA	TGTGCCAGCACCCTGGACGGTAATAGCAATCAGCCCCAGCATTTT	CASTLDGNSNQPQHF
TRBJ1-5	TRBV7-2	NA	NA	TGTGCCAGCAGCTTAGATAGGGGTTTTCAGCCCCAGCATTTT	CASSLDRGFQPQHF
TRBJ2-5	TRBV3-1	many	TRBD1	TGTGCCAGCAGTCAAGATGGGACAGGGGAGACCCAGTACTTC	CASSQDGTGETQYF
TRBJ2-7	TRBV15	many	TRBD1	TGTGCCACCAGCGCGACAGGGGGCGAGCAGTACTTC	CATSATGGEQYF
TRBJ2-3	TRBV20-1	NA	NA	TGCAGTGCTAGAGATGTCGCTTGGGCTGGGGATACGCAGTATTTT	CSARDVAWAGDTQYF
TRBJ1-1	TRBV20-1	many	NA	TGCAGTGCTAGAGGCGGACACAGGGCGGACACTGAAGCTTTCTTT	CSARGGHRADTEAFF
TRBJ1-5	TRBV6-5	NA	TRBD1	TGTGCCAGCAGTTACTCGGACAGGGGGAGGTATGGCAATCAGCCCCAGCATTTT	CASSYSDRGRYGNQPQHF